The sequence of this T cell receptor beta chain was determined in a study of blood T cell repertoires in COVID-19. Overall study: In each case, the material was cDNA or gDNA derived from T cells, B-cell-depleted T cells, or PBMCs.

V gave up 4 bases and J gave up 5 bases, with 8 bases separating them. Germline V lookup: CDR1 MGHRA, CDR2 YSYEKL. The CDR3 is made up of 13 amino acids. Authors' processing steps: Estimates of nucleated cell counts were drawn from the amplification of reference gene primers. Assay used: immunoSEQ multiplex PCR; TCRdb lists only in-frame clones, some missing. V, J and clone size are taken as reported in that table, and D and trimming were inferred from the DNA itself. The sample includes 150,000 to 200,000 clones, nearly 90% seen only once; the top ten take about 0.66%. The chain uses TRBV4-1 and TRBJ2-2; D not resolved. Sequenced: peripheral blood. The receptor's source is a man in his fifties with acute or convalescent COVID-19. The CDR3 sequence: CASSRFSTGELFF. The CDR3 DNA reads TGCGCCAGCAGCCGTTTTTCAACCGGGGAGCTGTTTTTT.